Listed here are 14 T cell receptor beta chains from one sample, sequenced in a study of blood T cell repertoires in COVID-19. The assay was immunoSEQ multiplex PCR, and TCRdb's table has in-frame clones only and misses some. The sample contains some 200,000 clones, approximately 80% of which appear only once. Sample: peripheral blood. These receptors were obtained from a human donor in a cohort sampled during active COVID-19.

V gene TRBV30 combines with J gene TRBJ1-2; TRBD1 is a possible D gene (6 bases). The V gene's germline CDR1 is GTSNPN and CDR2 SVGIG (reference sequence). This CDR3 comprises 13 residues. CDR3 protein: CASPDRRDYGYTF. CDR3 in DNA: TGTGCTTCTCCCGACAGGCGGGACTATGGCTACACCTTC.

The chain couples TRBV3-1 (or the pseudogene TRBV3-2) to TRBJ2-4, with a possible D match to TRBD2 (6 bases). Trimming left V 5 bases short and J 0 bases short, with 17 bases between. Germline V gene sequence: CDR1 LGHDT, CDR2 YNNKEL (reference sequence). The CDR3 totals 17 residues. The CDR3 reads CASSKGLSAGAKNIQYF. The CDR3 DNA follows: TGTGCCAGCAGCAAGGGACTTTCTGCGGGAGCCAAAAACATTCAGTACTTC.

The chain has TRBV5-1 and TRBJ2-3; D perhaps matches TRBD2 (6 bases). The CDR3 covers 14 residues. The V and J ends lost 5 bases and 4 bases respectively, with 14 bases between them. Germline values: CDR1 SGHRS, CDR2 YFSETQ. This CDR3 reads CASRNGSVADTQYF. CDR3 bases: TGCGCCAGCAGGAACGGGAGTGTCGCAGATACGCAGTATTTT.

The chain recombines TRBV29-1 with TRBJ2-2; 9 bases align to TRBD2. Looked up from germline, CDR1 is SQVTM and CDR2 is ANQGSEA. The length of the CDR3 is 13 residues. V shed 6 bases and J 5 bases; nucleotides not matched to a gene: 4. CDR3 DNA sequence: TGCAGCGTAGCGGGAGGTGTGACCGGGGAGCTGTTTTTT. Translation: CSVAGGVTGELFF.

This clone has just one count. V usage is TRBV5-5 and J usage is TRBJ2-3; TRBD1 is a possible D gene (5 bases). The germline V and J ends were trimmed by 0 bases and 2 bases, with 10 bases remaining between them. Germline-derived CDR1 and CDR2 are SGHKS and YYEKEE (reference sequence). This CDR3 is 15 amino acids long. CDR3 nucleotides: TGTGCCAGCAGCTTGGAGGCAGGGCACACAGATACGCAGTATTTT. It yields the protein CASSLEAGHTDTQYF.

The chain couples TRBV6-5 to TRBJ1-1; TRBD1 agrees at 7 bases. This CDR3 comprises 15 residues. V trimming: 0 bases; J trimming: 4 bases; junction bases outside the gene matches: 5. Germline V gene sequence: CDR1 MNHEY, CDR2 SVGAGI. CDR3 DNA sequence: TGTGCCAGCAGTTACTCGGTACAGGGGTTCACTGAAGCTTTCTTT. Amino acid sequence: CASSYSVQGFTEAFF.

This clone was picked up a small number of times. This rearrangement joins TRBV7-2 to TRBJ1-5; tentative D call: TRBD1 (6 bases). This CDR3 is built from 16 residues. Germline CDR1 is SGHTA and CDR2 is FQGNSA. Trimming shortened V by 1 base and J by 3 bases, and 13 bases separated the two germline ends. The CDR3 region is CASSLGYRDANQPQHF. As DNA, the CDR3 is TGTGCCAGCAGCTTAGGGTACAGGGATGCCAATCAGCCCCAGCATTTT.

This rearrangement joins TRBV2 to TRBJ1-6; D is unclear. Trimming pared 8 bases from V and 6 bases from J, leaving 11 bases between. CDR1 and CDR2 from the germline V gene are SNHLY and FYNNEI. This CDR3 contains 13 residues. The CDR3 region has the DNA TGTGCCAGCTTCGCGGAGGGTAATTCACCCCTCCACTTT. This gives the protein CASFAEGNSPLHF.

V and J are TRBV28 and TRBJ2-2, with no clear D. This CDR3 has 12 residues. Germline values: CDR1 MDHEN, CDR2 SYDVKM. Trimming took off 8 bases at V and 6 bases at J, with 10 bases between the two ends. CDR3 DNA sequence: TGTGCCAGCCGGTCAGGTTCCGGGGAGCTGTTTTTT. It is translated as CASRSGSGELFF.

The chain couples TRBV4-1 to TRBJ2-2; TRBD2 matches 7 bases. The CDR3 runs 17 residues. Trimming at V came to 0 bases and at J to 5 bases, leaving 9 bases not matched to a gene. Per germline, CDR1 MGHRA and CDR2 YSYEKL. CDR3 amino acids: CASSQDRTREGTGELFF. In DNA, the CDR3 is TGCGCCAGCAGCCAAGATCGGACCAGGGAGGGGACCGGGGAGCTGTTTTTT.

This chain uses TRBV28 with TRBJ2-1; a weak D match, TRBD1 (6 bases). The germline CDR1 and CDR2 sequences are MDHEN and SYDVKM. V gave up 5 bases and J gave up 0 bases, with 20 bases separating them. The length of the CDR3 is 18 residues. The CDR3 protein is CASSPPADSRSSYNEQFF. The CDR3, as DNA: TGTGCCAGCAGTCCACCGGCGGACAGCCGGAGCTCCTACAATGAGCAGTTCTTC.

This chain links TRBV23-1 with TRBJ1-5, with D possibly being TRBD1 (6 bases). TRBV23-1 is labeled an ORF, and its function is uncertain. The length of the CDR3 is 16 residues. Between the trimmed V and J ends, which lost 5 bases and 3 bases, there was a span of 17 bases. CDR3 coding DNA: TGCGCCAGCAGTATGGAACCGGACAGACTCAATCAGCCCCAGCATTTT. The encoded protein is CASSMEPDRLNQPQHF.

This chain uses TRBV5-1 with TRBJ2-3, with TRBD2 matching 7 bases. V shed 4 bases and J 0 bases; nucleotides not matched to a gene: 8. The germline V gene encodes CDR1 SGHRS and CDR2 YFSETQ. CDR3 length: 16 amino acids. In DNA form, the CDR3 reads TGCGCCAGCAGCCCCGGGACTATGGTTAGCACAGATACGCAGTATTTT. Amino acids: CASSPGTMVSTDTQYF.

The gene calls are TRBV20-1 and TRBJ2-1; D call uncertain. CDR3 length: 11 residues. Between the trimmed V and J ends, which lost 5 bases and 10 bases, there was a span of 12 bases. Germline CDR1 and CDR2: DFQATT and SNEGSKA (reference sequence). CDR3 coding DNA: TGCAGTGCTGAGCACCAAATAGAGCAGTTCTTC. It codes for CSAEHQIEQFF.